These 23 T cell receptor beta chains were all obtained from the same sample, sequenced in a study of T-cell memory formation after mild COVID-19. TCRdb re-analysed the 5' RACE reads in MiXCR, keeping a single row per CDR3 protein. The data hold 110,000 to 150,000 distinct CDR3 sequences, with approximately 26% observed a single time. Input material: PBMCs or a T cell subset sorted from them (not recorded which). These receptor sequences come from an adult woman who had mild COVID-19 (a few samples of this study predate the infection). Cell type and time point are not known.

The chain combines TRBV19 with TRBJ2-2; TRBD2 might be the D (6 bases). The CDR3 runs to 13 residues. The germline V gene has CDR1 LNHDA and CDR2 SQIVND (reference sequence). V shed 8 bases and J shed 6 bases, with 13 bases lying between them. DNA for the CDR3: TGTGCCAGTGTAGGGCGGGGCGCCGGGGAGCTGTTTTTT. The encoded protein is CASVGRGAGELFF.

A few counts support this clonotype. The CDR3 coding sequence is TGCAGCGTTGAAGGGCATTCAGGGGGCACCTCCTACGAGCAGTACTTC. Amino acids: CSVEGHSGGTSYEQYF. The V call is TRBV29-1, the J call TRBJ2-7, with TRBD1 identical over 8 bases. V dropped 1 base and J dropped 0; count of bases not matched to a gene: 8. This CDR3 comprises 16 residues. Germline V CDR1 and CDR2: SQVTM, ANQGSEA.

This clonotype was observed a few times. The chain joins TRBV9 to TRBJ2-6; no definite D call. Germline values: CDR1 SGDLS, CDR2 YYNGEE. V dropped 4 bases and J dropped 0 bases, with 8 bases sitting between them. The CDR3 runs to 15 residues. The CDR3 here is CASSQSNSGANVLTF. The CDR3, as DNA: TGTGCCAGCAGCCAGTCGAACTCTGGGGCCAACGTCCTGACTTTC.

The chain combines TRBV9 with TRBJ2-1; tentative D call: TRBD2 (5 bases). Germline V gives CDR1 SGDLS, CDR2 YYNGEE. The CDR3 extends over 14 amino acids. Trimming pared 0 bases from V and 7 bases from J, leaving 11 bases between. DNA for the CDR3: TGTGCCAGCAGCGTAGCTAGCCCGGGAAATGAGCAGTTCTTC. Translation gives CASSVASPGNEQFF.

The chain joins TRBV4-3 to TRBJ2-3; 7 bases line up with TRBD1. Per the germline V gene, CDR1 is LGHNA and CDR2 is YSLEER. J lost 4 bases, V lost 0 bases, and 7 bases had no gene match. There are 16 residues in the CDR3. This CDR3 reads CASSQDLDRVADTQYF. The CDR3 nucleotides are TGCGCCAGCAGCCAAGATCTCGACAGGGTAGCAGATACGCAGTATTTT.

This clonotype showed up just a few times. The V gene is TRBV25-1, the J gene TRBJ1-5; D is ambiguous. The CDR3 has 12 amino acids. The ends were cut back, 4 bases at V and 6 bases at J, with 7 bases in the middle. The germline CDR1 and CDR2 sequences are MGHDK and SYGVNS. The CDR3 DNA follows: TGTGCCAGCAGTGTGGGATTTCAGCCCCAGCATTTT. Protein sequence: CASSVGFQPQHF.

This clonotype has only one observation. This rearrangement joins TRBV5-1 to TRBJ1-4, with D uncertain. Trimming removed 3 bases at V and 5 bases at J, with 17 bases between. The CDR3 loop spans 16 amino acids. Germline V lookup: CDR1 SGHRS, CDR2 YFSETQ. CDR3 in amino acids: CASSSAWTGSNEKLFF. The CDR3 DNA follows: TGCGCCAGCAGCTCTGCTTGGACCGGGTCAAATGAAAAACTGTTTTTT.

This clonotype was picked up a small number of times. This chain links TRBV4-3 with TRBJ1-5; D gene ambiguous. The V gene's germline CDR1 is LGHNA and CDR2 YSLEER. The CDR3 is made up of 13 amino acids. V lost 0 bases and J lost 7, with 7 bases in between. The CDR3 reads CASSQDFDQPQHF. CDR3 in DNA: TGCGCCAGCAGCCAAGATTTCGACCAGCCCCAGCATTTT.

CDR3 bases: TGTGCCAGCAGCCCGCGGACTAGCGGGGCGTCGGTGGGAGATACGCAGTATTTT. Its protein product is CASSPRTSGASVGDTQYF. This chain links TRBV11-3 with TRBJ2-3; 12 bases are a match to TRBD2. V trimming: 5 bases; J trimming: 5 bases; junction bases outside the gene matches: 14. The V gene's germline CDR1 is SGHNT and CDR2 YENEEA. The CDR3 spans 18 residues.

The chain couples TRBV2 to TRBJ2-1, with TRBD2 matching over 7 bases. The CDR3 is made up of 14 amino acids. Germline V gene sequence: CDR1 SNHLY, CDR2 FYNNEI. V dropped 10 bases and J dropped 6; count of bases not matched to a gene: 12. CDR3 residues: CAIAEGLSTNEQFF. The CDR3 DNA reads TGTGCCATCGCGGAGGGACTATCGACCAATGAGCAGTTCTTC.

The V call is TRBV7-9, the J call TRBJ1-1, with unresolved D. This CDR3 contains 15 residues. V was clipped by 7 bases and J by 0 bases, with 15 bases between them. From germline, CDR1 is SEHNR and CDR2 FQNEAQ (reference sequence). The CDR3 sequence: CASIVTRQLNTEAFF. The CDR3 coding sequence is TGTGCCAGCATCGTCACCCGTCAGTTGAACACTGAAGCTTTCTTT. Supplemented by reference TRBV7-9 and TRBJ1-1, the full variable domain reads DTGVSQNPRHKITKRGQNVTFRCDPISEHNRLYWYRQTLGQGPEFLTYFQNEAQLEKSRLLSDRFSAERPKGSFSTLEIQRTEQGDSAMYLCASIVTRQLNTEAFFGQGTRLTVV.

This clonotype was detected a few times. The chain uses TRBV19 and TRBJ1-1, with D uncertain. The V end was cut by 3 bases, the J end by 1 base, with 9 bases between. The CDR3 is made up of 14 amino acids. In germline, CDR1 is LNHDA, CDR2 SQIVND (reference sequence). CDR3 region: CASSILGSNTEAFF. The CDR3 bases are TGTGCCAGTAGTATCCTAGGATCGAACACTGAAGCTTTCTTT.

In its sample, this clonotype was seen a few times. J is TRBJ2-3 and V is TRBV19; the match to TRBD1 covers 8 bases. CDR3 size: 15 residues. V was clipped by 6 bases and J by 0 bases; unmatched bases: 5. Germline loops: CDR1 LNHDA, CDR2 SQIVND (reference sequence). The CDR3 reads CASRVTGVSTDTQYF. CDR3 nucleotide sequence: TGTGCCAGTAGAGTGACAGGGGTGAGCACAGATACGCAGTATTTT.

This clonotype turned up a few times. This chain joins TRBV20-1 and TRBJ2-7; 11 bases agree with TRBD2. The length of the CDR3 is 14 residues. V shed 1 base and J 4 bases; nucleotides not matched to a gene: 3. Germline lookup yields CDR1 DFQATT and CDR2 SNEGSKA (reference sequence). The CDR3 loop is CSARALAGAYEQYF. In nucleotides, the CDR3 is TGCAGTGCTAGAGCACTAGCGGGAGCGTACGAGCAGTACTTC.

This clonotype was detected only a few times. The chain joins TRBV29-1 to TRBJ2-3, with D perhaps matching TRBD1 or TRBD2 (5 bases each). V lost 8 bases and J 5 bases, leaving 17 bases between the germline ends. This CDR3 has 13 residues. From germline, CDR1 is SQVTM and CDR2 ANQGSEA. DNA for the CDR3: TGCAGCTTCCGGGACCCCACTGAAGATACGCAGTATTTT. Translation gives CSFRDPTEDTQYF.

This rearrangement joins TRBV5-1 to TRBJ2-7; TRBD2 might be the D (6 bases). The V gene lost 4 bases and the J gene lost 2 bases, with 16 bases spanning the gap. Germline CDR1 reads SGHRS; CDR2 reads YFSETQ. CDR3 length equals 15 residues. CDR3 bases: TGCGCCAGCAGCCCGAGCGGCGGGACCACCTACGAGCAGTACTTC. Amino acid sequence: CASSPSGGTTYEQYF. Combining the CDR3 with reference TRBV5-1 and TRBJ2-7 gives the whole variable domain KAGVTQTPRYLIKTRGQQVTLSCSPISGHRSVSWYQQTPGQGLQFLFEYFSETQRNKGNFPGRFSGRQFSNSRSEMNVSTLELGDSALYLCASSPSGGTTYEQYFGPGTRLTVT.

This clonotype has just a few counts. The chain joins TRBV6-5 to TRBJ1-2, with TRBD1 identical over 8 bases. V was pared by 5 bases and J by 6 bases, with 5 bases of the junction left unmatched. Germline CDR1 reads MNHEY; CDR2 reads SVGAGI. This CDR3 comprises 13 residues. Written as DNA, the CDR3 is TGTGCCAGCAGTGCTGGACAGGGTCATGGCTACACCTTC. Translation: CASSAGQGHGYTF.

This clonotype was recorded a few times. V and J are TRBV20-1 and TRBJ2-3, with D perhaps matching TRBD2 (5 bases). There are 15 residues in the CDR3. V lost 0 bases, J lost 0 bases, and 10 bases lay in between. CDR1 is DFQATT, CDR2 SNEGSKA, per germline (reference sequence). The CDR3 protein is CSARERETSTDTQYF. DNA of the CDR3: TGCAGTGCTAGAGAGAGGGAGACAAGCACAGATACGCAGTATTTT.

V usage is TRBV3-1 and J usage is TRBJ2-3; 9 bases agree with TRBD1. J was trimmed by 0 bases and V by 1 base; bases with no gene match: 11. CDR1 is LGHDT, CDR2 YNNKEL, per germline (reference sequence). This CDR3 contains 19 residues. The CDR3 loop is CASSQVARGTGTSTDTQYF. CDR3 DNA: TGTGCCAGCAGCCAAGTTGCCAGGGGGACAGGGACAAGCACAGATACGCAGTATTTT.

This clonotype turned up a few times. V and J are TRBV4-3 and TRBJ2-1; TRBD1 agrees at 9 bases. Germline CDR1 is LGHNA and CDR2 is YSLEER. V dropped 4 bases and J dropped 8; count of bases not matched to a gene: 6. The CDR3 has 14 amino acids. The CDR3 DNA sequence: TGCGCCAGCAGCCCCGAACAGGGGGCGGATGAGCAGTTCTTC. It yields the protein CASSPEQGADEQFF.

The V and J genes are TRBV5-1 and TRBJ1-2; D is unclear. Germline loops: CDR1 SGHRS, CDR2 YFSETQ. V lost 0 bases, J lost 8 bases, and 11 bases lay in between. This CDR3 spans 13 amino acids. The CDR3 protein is CASSLVGESGYTF. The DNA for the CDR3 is TGCGCCAGCAGCTTGGTTGGGGAATCGGGCTACACCTTC.

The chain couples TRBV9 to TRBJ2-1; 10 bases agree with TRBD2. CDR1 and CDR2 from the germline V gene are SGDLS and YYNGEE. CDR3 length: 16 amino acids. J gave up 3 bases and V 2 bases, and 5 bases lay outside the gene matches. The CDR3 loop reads CASSVGLAGDYNEQFF. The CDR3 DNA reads TGTGCCAGCAGCGTGGGGCTAGCGGGGGACTACAATGAGCAGTTCTTC.

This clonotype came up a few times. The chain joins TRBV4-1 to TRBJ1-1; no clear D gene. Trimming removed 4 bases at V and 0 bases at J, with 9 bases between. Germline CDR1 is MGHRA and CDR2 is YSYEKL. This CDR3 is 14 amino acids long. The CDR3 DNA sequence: TGCGCCAGCAGCCCCACTCCCTTGAACACTGAAGCTTTCTTT. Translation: CASSPTPLNTEAFF.